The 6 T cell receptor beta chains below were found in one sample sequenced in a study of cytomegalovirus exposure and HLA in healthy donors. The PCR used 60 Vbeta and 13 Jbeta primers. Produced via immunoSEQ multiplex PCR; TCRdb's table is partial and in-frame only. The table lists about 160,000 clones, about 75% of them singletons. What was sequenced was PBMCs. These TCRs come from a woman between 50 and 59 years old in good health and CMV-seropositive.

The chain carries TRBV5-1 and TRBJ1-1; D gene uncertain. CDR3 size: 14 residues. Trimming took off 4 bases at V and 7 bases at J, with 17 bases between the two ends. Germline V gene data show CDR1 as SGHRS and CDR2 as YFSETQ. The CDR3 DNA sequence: TGCGCCAGCAGCCGCCCTACAGAGATCAGTGAAGCTTTCTTT. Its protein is CASSRPTEISEAFF.

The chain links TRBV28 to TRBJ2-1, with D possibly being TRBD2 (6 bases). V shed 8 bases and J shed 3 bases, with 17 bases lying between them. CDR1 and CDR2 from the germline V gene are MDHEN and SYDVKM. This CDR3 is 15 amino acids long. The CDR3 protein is CASGGGLAFYNEQFF. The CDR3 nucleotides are TGTGCCAGCGGGGGTGGGCTAGCGTTCTACAATGAGCAGTTCTTC. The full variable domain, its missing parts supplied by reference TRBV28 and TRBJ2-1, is DVKVTQSSRYLVKRTGEKVFLECVQDMDHENMFWYRQDPGLGLRLIYFSYDVKMKEKGDIPEGYSVSREKKERFSLILESASTNQTSMYLCASGGGLAFYNEQFFGPGTRLTVL.

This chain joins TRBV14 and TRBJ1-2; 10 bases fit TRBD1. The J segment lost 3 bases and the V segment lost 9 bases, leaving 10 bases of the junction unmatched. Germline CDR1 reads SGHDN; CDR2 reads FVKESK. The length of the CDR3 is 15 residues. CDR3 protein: CARRPGQGLDYGYTF. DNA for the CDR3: TGTGCCAGACGTCCGGGACAGGGGTTAGACTATGGCTACACCTTC.

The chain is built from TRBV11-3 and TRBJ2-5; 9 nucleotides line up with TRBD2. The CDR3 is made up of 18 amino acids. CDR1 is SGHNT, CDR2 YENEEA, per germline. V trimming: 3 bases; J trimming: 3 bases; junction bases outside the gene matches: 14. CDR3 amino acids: CASSLGNSAASGEETQYF. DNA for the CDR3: TGTGCCAGCAGCTTGGGTAATTCGGCGGCTAGCGGGGAAGAGACCCAGTACTTC.

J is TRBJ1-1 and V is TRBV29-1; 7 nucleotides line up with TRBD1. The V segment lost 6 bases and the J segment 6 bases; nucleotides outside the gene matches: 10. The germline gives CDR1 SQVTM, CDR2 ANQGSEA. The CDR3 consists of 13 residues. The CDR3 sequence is CSVTTGRRAEAFF. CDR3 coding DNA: TGCAGCGTCACGACAGGGAGGCGAGCTGAAGCTTTCTTT.

The CDR3, as DNA: TGTGCCAGCAGCTCCGATCCGGGACTAGCGGGAGTCCACGAGCAGTACTTC. As protein: CASSSDPGLAGVHEQYF. This chain joins TRBV7-6 and TRBJ2-7, with TRBD2 matching over 14 bases. With 4 bases clipped from V and 5 bases from J, the junction kept 10 bases outside the gene matches. CDR3 size: 17 residues. Germline lookup yields CDR1 SGHVS and CDR2 FNYEAQ.